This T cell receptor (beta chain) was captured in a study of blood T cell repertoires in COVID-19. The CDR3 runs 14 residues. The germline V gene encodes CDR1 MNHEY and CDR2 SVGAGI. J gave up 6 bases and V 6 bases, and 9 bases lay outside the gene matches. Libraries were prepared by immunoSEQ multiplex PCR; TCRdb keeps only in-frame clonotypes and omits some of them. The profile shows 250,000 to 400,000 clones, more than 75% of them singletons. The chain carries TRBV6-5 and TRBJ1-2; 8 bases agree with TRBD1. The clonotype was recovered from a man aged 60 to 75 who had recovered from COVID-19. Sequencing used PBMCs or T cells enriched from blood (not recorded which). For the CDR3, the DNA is TGTGCCAGCAGCACCACGACAGGGGCGCATGGCTACACCTTC. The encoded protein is CASSTTTGAHGYTF.